Below, one T cell receptor (beta chain) is given with its context. This sample is part of a study of blood T cell repertoires in COVID-19. About the research overall: The United States, Italy and Spain supplied acute and convalescent COVID-19 samples.

Only in-frame clones appear in the TCRdb table, and some are missing; sequencing was by immunoSEQ multiplex PCR. The repertoire includes about 89,000 clones, 75% to 85% of them detected once, and 15% to 20% sits in the top ten. The sample taken for sequencing was peripheral blood. This TCR derives from a woman aged 80 or older with acute or convalescent COVID-19.

The CDR3, as DNA: TGTGCCAGCAGTCCCGGACAGTCGTATCAGCCCCAGCATTTT. Residues: CASSPGQSYQPQHF. V is TRBV28 and J is TRBJ1-5; the D gene is possibly TRBD1 (6 bases). V lost 5 bases, J lost 5 bases, and 13 bases lay in between. Germline CDR1 is MDHEN and CDR2 is SYDVKM. CDR3 size: 14 residues.